This T cell receptor beta chain was retrieved from a study of PD-L1 blockade in urothelial cancer. TCRdb's table, derived via immunoSEQ multiplex PCR, lists solely in-frame clones and lacks some. The table has roughly 95,000 clones, around 86% seen once. Trimming cost V 8 bases and J 8 bases; bases outside gene matches: 3. The CDR3 spans 14 residues. Germline V lookup: CDR1 SNHLY, CDR2 FYNNEI. As to time point: pretreatment peripheral blood. The sequenced sample was PBMCs, obtained around atezolizumab (anti-PD-L1) treatment. This chain links TRBV2 with TRBJ2-2; TRBD2 matches 15 bases. The TCR sequence derives from a man aged 55 to 70 with urothelial cancer. In DNA, the CDR3 is TGTGCCAGCCGGACTAGCGGGGGGGTTGGGGAGCTGTTTTTT. Its translation is CASRTSGGVGELFF.